The rows below give T cell receptor beta chains drawn from one sample of a study of cytomegalovirus exposure and HLA in healthy donors. This table comes from immunoSEQ multiplex PCR, and its TCRdb copy is limited to in-frame clones, with some not included. The data contain around 150,000 clones, 75% of them singletons. The sample taken for sequencing was PBMCs. These receptors were obtained from a woman in her thirties or forties in good health and CMV-seropositive. CDR3s include the opening cysteine and the closing phenylalanine or tryptophan. D genes are given only for firm matches. Rows may omit the clone size; those that give it use once, few, many or a size class.

-	TRBV5-1	TRBD2	TRBJ2-3	CASSLNAGGRTDTQYF
-	TRBV7-9	TRBD1	TRBJ1-1	CASSSATGNTTEAFF
-	TRBV4-3	TRBD2	TRBJ2-3	CASSQEELAGDNTQYF
-	TRBV7-2	TRBD2	TRBJ2-1	CASSLGRTSGRGEQFF
-	TRBV4-2	-	TRBJ2-2	CASSQDYSRVGELFF
-	TRBV28	TRBD1	TRBJ2-2	CASTLLGQGSVTGELFF
once	TRBV30	TRBD2	TRBJ2-7	CAWSVGGEGGGEQYF
-	TRBV9	-	TRBJ2-3	CASSVELGVADTQYF
-	TRBV28	TRBD1	TRBJ1-5	CASSSWGTGNNQPQHF
-	TRBV5-1	TRBD2	TRBJ2-5	CASSLAGTSGSRETQYF
-	TRBV7-2	-	TRBJ1-2	CASSLDSNYGYTF
-	TRBV5-4	TRBD2	TRBJ2-3	CASSLAGTSGSFDTQYF
-	TRBV7-2	TRBD2	TRBJ2-2	CASSISGAGGGELFF
-	TRBV29-1	TRBD1	TRBJ2-1	CSVDRTGNEQFF
-	TRBV4-3	-	TRBJ2-1	CASSQDWDSPKQFF
-	TRBV7-3	-	TRBJ1-1	CASSLFGGENTEAFF
-	TRBV28	-	TRBJ2-1	CASSNYDNEQFF
-	TRBV5-1	-	TRBJ2-2	CASSLGGLNTGELFF
few	TRBV6-5	-	TRBJ1-1	CASSYETANTEAFF
-	TRBV28	-	TRBJ1-6	CAGRGRGDSPLHF
-	TRBV27	-	TRBJ2-2	CASSPRQITGELFF
-	TRBV7-2	TRBD1	TRBJ2-7	CASSPDRDSSYEQYF
-	TRBV6-1	-	-	CASSGGGGGNYEQYF
-	TRBV27	TRBD1	TRBJ2-1	CASSLGQGSYNEQFF
-	TRBV7-2	-	TRBJ2-1	CASSSISGYTNEQFF
-	TRBV18	TRBD2	TRBJ2-3	CASSQLAGADTQYF
-	TRBV5-4	-	TRBJ1-1	CASSWRGTEAFF
-	TRBV27	-	TRBJ1-1	CASSWSGMNTEAFF
few	TRBV10-2	TRBD1	TRBJ1-6	CASSRTGGDNSPLHF
-	TRBV13	-	TRBJ1-5	CASSLGTGGGSNQPQHF
-	TRBV14	TRBD2	TRBJ2-1	CASSSIAGSYNEQFF
few	TRBV4-2	-	TRBJ2-3	CASSQDGGRSDTQYF
-	TRBV4-2	TRBD2	TRBJ2-7	CASSQRRTSGVSSYEQYF
once	TRBV19	TRBD2	TRBJ2-7	CASSIKVPIAGTTYEQYF
-	TRBV7-9	-	TRBJ2-2	CASSSITVANTGELFF
-	TRBV27	TRBD1	TRBJ1-6	CASSRQGAVRFLHF
-	TRBV2	TRBD1	TRBJ2-2	CASSRDSPHNTGELFF
-	TRBV19	TRBD1	TRBJ2-1	CASSLRQGGSYNEQFF
-	TRBV6-6	TRBD1	TRBJ2-5	CASSSGTGKETQYF
-	TRBV7-3	-	TRBJ2-1	CASSLTPGVHNEQFF
once	TRBV28	TRBD1	TRBJ1-5	CASSLTGFEQPQHF